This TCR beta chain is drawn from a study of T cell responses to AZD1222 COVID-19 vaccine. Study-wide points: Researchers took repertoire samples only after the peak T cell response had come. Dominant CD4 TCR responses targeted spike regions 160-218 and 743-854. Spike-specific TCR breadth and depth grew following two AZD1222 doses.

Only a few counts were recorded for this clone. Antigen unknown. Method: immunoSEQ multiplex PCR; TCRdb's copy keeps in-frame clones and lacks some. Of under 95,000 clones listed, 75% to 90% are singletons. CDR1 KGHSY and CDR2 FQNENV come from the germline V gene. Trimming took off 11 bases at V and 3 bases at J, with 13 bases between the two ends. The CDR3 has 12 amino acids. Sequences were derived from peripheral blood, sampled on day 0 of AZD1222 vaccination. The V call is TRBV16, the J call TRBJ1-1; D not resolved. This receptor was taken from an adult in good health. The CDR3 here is CAATTLDTEAFF. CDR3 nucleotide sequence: TGTGCCGCTACTACATTGGACACTGAAGCTTTCTTT.